This T cell receptor (beta chain) was documented in a study of T-cell reconstitution after alpha-beta-depleted transplantation in children. Unique molecular identifiers featured in how the TCRbeta library was prepared. A single record per CDR3 protein comes from TCRdb applying MiXCR to the PCR reads. The table includes about 600,000 distinct CDR3 sequences, roughly 13% detected once. This clonotype has at least ten counts. Its antigen remains unidentified. From germline, CDR1 is ENHRY and CDR2 SYGVKD. J gave up 8 bases and V 7 bases, and 15 bases lay outside the gene matches. The CDR3 sequence is 16 residues long. Regarding the study as a whole: Expanded clones from the graft, numbering several hundred, reportedly supplied alpha-beta T cells about two months after transplant. When one year had passed after transplant, most T-cell counts and diversity came from newly produced T cells. Surviving recipient T cells and thymic progenitors accounted for the high day-60 TCRbeta diversity observed in some patients.

Source: PBMCs, mostly from graft donor cells, taken 360 days after TCRalphabeta/CD19-depleted stem cell transplant. This rearrangement joins TRBV10-3 to TRBJ2-1; 9 bases agree with TRBD2. This TCR was sampled from a male patient aged 10-17 years who had a stem cell transplant for acute myeloid leukemia, so the T cells may come from the graft donor. For the CDR3, the DNA is TGTGCCATCACCCAGGGGCTAGCGGGAAGTGGTTATGAGCAGTTCTTC. Amino acid sequence: CAITQGLAGSGYEQFF.